The 31 T cell receptor beta chains presented below share a single source sample, sequenced in a study of T cell repertoires in ileal Crohn's disease. Assay used: immunoSEQ multiplex PCR; TCRdb lists only in-frame clones, some missing. The profile shows some 8,000 clones, 85% of them singletons. The time point denotes: inflamed ileum from the surgical specimen. Material: ileal tissue. Receptor source: an adult with Crohn's disease.

This sequence joins TRBV7-9 and TRBJ1-2, with 8 bases identical to TRBD1. CDR1 and CDR2 from the germline V gene are SEHNR and FQNEAQ (reference sequence). The CDR3 contains 13 residues. Germline trimming cut 4 bases from V and 3 bases from J; bases unmatched to any gene: 1. CDR3 coding DNA: TGTGCCAGCAGCTCAGGGGGCTACTATGGCTACACCTTC. Translated, it gives CASSSGGYYGYTF.

V usage is TRBV5-1 and J usage is TRBJ1-1; tentative D call: TRBD1 (6 bases). There are 13 residues in the CDR3. With 3 bases removed from V and 5 bases from J, the gap between germline ends came to 11 bases. Germline CDR1 SGHRS, CDR2 YFSETQ. The CDR3 DNA reads TGCGCCAGCAGCTCCAGGGGAGGTACTGAAGCTTTCTTT. Translation gives CASSSRGGTEAFF. The full variable domain, its missing parts supplied by reference TRBV5-1 and TRBJ1-1, is KAGVTQTPRYLIKTRGQQVTLSCSPISGHRSVSWYQQTPGQGLQFLFEYFSETQRNKGNFPGRFSGRQFSNSRSEMNVSTLELGDSALYLCASSSRGGTEAFFGQGTRLTVV.

V usage is TRBV2 and J usage is TRBJ2-7; D remains unclear. The CDR3 loop spans 12 amino acids. Germline lookup yields CDR1 SNHLY and CDR2 FYNNEI. V lost 5 bases and J 5 bases, leaving 10 bases between the germline ends. The chain's CDR3 is CASSRDRDEQYF. CDR3 bases: TGTGCCAGCAGTCGAGACCGAGACGAGCAGTACTTC.

The rearrangement joins TRBV7-2 to TRBJ1-5, with TRBD1 identical over 7 bases. The V and J ends lost 5 bases and 2 bases, in that order; junction bases with no gene match: 6. Germline-derived CDR1 and CDR2 are SGHTA and FQGNSA. This CDR3 comprises 15 residues. The CDR3 sequence: CASSPRQGGNQPQHF. The CDR3 DNA reads TGTGCCAGCAGCCCCAGACAGGGTGGCAATCAGCCCCAGCATTTT.

V usage is TRBV12-5 and J usage is TRBJ2-1, with unresolved D. This CDR3 comprises 15 residues. Per the germline V gene, CDR1 is LGHNT and CDR2 is FRNRAP. Trimming took 4 bases from V and 0 from J, leaving 10 bases between them. CDR3 nucleotides: TGTGCTAGTGGTTCAAACAGTCGCTCCTACAATGAGCAGTTCTTC. Its protein product is CASGSNSRSYNEQFF.

The rearrangement uses TRBV19 and TRBJ2-5; no clear D gene. Germline lookup yields CDR1 LNHDA and CDR2 SQIVND (reference sequence). Trimming left V 5 bases short and J 5 bases short, with 9 bases between. The CDR3 spans 12 residues. CDR3 sequence: CASSDKRETQYF. The DNA of the CDR3 is TGTGCCAGTAGTGACAAACGGGAGACCCAGTACTTC.

This chain connects TRBV11-1 to TRBJ2-5, with TRBD2 matching 12 bases. The CDR3 is made up of 18 amino acids. The junction had 10 bases not matched to a gene; V was cut back by 0 bases and J by 5 bases. Germline assignment: CDR1 SGHAT and CDR2 FQDESV (reference sequence). CDR3: CASSLASLAGGVSETQYF. The CDR3 coding sequence is TGTGCCAGCAGCTTAGCGTCGCTAGCGGGGGGGGTTTCGGAGACCCAGTACTTC. The full variable domain, completed using reference TRBV11-1 and TRBJ2-5, is EAEVAQSPRYKITEKSQAVAFWCDPISGHATLYWYRQILGQGPELLVQFQDESVVDDSQLPKDRFSAERLKGVDSTLKIQPAELGDSAMYLCASSLASLAGGVSETQYFGPGTRLLVL.

About this clone itself: Because the CDR3's place on the DNA is in doubt, the DNA is left out and the CDR3 is given as listed by TCRdb. The chain has TRBV6-6 and TRBJ2-7; the D segment call TRBD2 is taken from the table without a DNA check. Germline lookup yields CDR1 MNHNY and CDR2 SVGAGI (reference sequence). The CDR3 numbers 13 amino acids, ends counted. The CDR3 protein is CASSILGGYEQYF.

This clone was observed once. The V and J genes are TRBV5-1 and TRBJ2-3; D might be TRBD2 (6 bases). Deletions cut 4 bases from V and 4 bases from J, with 16 bases between. Germline V gives CDR1 SGHRS, CDR2 YFSETQ. The CDR3 has 15 amino acids. CDR3 DNA: TGCGCCAGCAGCCCGGGACTCGGGAGCCCAGATACGCAGTATTTT. Translation gives CASSPGLGSPDTQYF.

For this clone: The junction differs from germline at one of its ends, possibly a read error. V is TRBV7-2 and J is TRBJ2-6; D unclear. CDR1 SGHTA and CDR2 FQGNSA come from the germline V gene. The CDR3 has 14 amino acids. The DNA of the CDR3 is TGTGCCAGCACCTTAAACTCTGGGGCCAACGTCCTGACTTTC. The encoded protein is CASTLNSGANVLTF. Supplemented by reference TRBV7-2 and TRBJ2-6, the full variable domain reads GAGVSQSPSNKVTEKGKDVELRCDPISGHTALYWYRQSLGQGLEFLIYFQGNSAPDKSGLPSDRFSAERTGGSVSTLTIQRTQQEDSAVYLCASTLNSGANVLTFGAGSRLTVL.

V and J are TRBV5-1 and TRBJ1-1; no firm D call. Germline CDR1 SGHRS, CDR2 YFSETQ. The CDR3 spans 18 residues. With 1 base removed from V and 0 bases from J, the gap between germline ends came to 19 bases. The CDR3 DNA reads as TGCGCCAGCAGCTTGCAAGGTTTCACCGTCTCTGTGAACACTGAAGCTTTCTTT. Amino acid sequence: CASSLQGFTVSVNTEAFF.

J is TRBJ2-3 and V is TRBV6-5; 9 bases fit TRBD2. CDR3 length: 15 residues. Per the germline V gene, CDR1 is MNHEY and CDR2 is SVGAGI. The V gene end was trimmed by 6 bases and the J gene end by 0 bases; junction bases not matched to a gene: 4. CDR3 nucleotides: TGTGCCAGCAGCATAACTAGCGGGAGCACAGATACGCAGTATTTT. This sequence encodes CASSITSGSTDTQYF.

This clone was detected a few times. The chain carries TRBV9 and TRBJ2-1; D tentatively fits TRBD1 or TRBD2 (5 bases each). The V gene lost 0 bases and the J gene lost 0 bases, with 13 bases spanning the gap. Germline V lookup: CDR1 SGDLS, CDR2 YYNGEE. The CDR3 loop spans 17 amino acids. The CDR3 DNA reads as TGTGCCAGCAGCGTAGGGGGGTCTTACCGCTCCTACAATGAGCAGTTCTTC. Translation: CASSVGGSYRSYNEQFF.

The chain links TRBV19 to TRBJ2-2; tentatively, D is TRBD1 or TRBD2 (5 bases each). In germline, CDR1 is LNHDA, CDR2 SQIVND (reference sequence). CDR3 size: 17 residues. V lost 0 bases, J lost 5 bases, and 16 bases lay in between. CDR3 loop: CASSIDLGTGGTGELFF. CDR3 sequence (DNA): TGTGCCAGTAGTATAGATCTGGGTACAGGCGGGACCGGGGAGCTGTTTTTT.

J is TRBJ2-1 and V is TRBV28; 10 bases match TRBD2. Germline V gives CDR1 MDHEN, CDR2 SYDVKM. Germline trimming cut 8 bases from V and 10 bases from J; bases unmatched to any gene: 11. The length of the CDR3 is 14 residues. CDR3 sequence: CASPPAGGPQEQFF. The CDR3 DNA reads TGTGCCAGCCCCCCAGCGGGAGGGCCTCAGGAGCAGTTCTTC.

J is TRBJ1-1 and V is TRBV6-1; D ambiguous. Germline V gives CDR1 MNHNS, CDR2 SASEGT. V was cut by 2 bases and J by 3 bases, with 13 bases left in between. The CDR3 contains 15 residues. The CDR3 nucleotides read TGTGCCAGCAGTGAATGGATCTCTAGGGACACTGAAGCTTTCTTT. The encoded protein is CASSEWISRDTEAFF.

This clone was seen once. This rearrangement joins TRBV2 to TRBJ2-7; D not certain. Germline V gene data show CDR1 as SNHLY and CDR2 as FYNNEI. The V end lost 6 bases, the J end lost 3 bases, and 6 bases lay between the germline ends. This CDR3 is built from 11 residues. CDR3 nucleotides: TGTGCCAGCAGGAATCTCTACGAGCAGTACTTC. Protein sequence: CASRNLYEQYF. The full variable domain, with the rest looked up from reference TRBV2 and TRBJ2-7, is EPEVTQTPSHQVTQMGQEVILRCVPISNHLYFYWYRQILGQKVEFLVSFYNNEISEKSEIFDDQFSVERPDGSNFTLKIRSTKLEDSAMYFCASRNLYEQYFGPGTRLTVT.

V is TRBV19 and J is TRBJ1-5; TRBD1 aligns across 12 bases. Trimming at V came to 4 bases and at J to 6 bases, leaving 4 bases not matched to a gene. CDR1 is LNHDA and CDR2 is SQIVND in the germline V gene (reference sequence). The length of the CDR3 is 15 residues. This CDR3 is CASSTGTGGGQPQHF. CDR3 coding DNA: TGTGCCAGTAGTACCGGGACAGGGGGCGGTCAGCCCCAGCATTTT.

This rearrangement joins TRBV5-1 to TRBJ1-4, with 7 positions matching TRBD1. The trim removed 7 bases at V and 8 bases at J, leaving 11 bases unmatched. Germline values: CDR1 SGHRS, CDR2 YFSETQ. The CDR3 contains 14 residues. Written as DNA, the CDR3 is TGCGCCAGCTCAAAAGGGACAGAGGGCGAAAAACTGTTTTTT. It translates to CASSKGTEGEKLFF.

V gene TRBV19 combines with J gene TRBJ2-1; 7 positions agree with TRBD2. CDR1 LNHDA and CDR2 SQIVND come from the germline V gene (reference sequence). This CDR3 has 15 amino acids. Unmatched junction bases numbered 8, after V lost 7 bases and J lost 2 bases. DNA for the CDR3: TGTGCCAGTACCACGAGGCGGGAGACCTACAATGAGCAGTTCTTC. Translation: CASTTRRETYNEQFF.

The rearrangement links TRBV29-1 to TRBJ1-1, with 10 bases lining up with TRBD1. The germline V gene encodes CDR1 SQVTM and CDR2 ANQGSEA. With V trimmed by 3 bases and J by 4 bases, 8 bases remained unmatched. CDR3 length equals 15 residues. CDR3 DNA sequence: TGCAGCGTTGACTCTGGGACAGGGGCGGGCACTGAAGCTTTCTTT. Amino acids: CSVDSGTGAGTEAFF.

The CDR3 protein is CASSPLGLAGAYNEQFF. The CDR3 DNA reads TGTGCCAGCTCACCTCTGGGACTAGCGGGAGCTTACAATGAGCAGTTCTTC. The rearrangement joins TRBV18 to TRBJ2-1, with TRBD2 matching 14 bases. CDR1 is KGHSH, CDR2 LQKENI, per germline. CDR3 length: 17 amino acids. V shed 3 bases, J shed 4 bases, and the junction held 5 bases outside the gene matches.

V usage is TRBV5-1 and J usage is TRBJ1-4, with D perhaps matching TRBD1 (5 bases). V gave up 3 bases and J gave up 8 bases, with 11 bases separating them. CDR3 length: 13 amino acids. The germline CDR1 and CDR2 sequences are SGHRS and YFSETQ. CDR3 region: CASSSGTQEKLFF. The CDR3, as DNA: TGCGCCAGCAGCTCCGGGACCCAAGAAAAACTGTTTTTT.

This clone was seen a handful of times. The rearrangement links TRBV6-1 to TRBJ1-5; unclear D gene. CDR1 MNHNS and CDR2 SASEGT come from the germline V gene. With 6 bases removed from V and 8 bases from J, the gap between germline ends came to 14 bases. The CDR3 spans 13 residues. In DNA, the CDR3 is TGTGCCAGCAGCAGAAACTTTGACAAGCCCCAGCATTTT. Translating gives CASSRNFDKPQHF.

The chain is built from TRBV4-2 and TRBJ1-1, with D possibly TRBD1 on 5 matching bases. Germline CDR1 and CDR2: LGHNA and YNFKEQ. The CDR3 length is 15 residues. V lost 1 base, J lost 1 base, and 10 bases lay in between. This CDR3 is CASSQVAGENTEAFF. CDR3 sequence (DNA): TGTGCCAGCAGCCAAGTGGCGGGGGAGAACACTGAAGCTTTCTTT.

The gene calls are TRBV5-8 and TRBJ2-5; 12 nucleotides agree with TRBD2. Trimming at V came to 4 bases and at J to 4 bases, leaving 8 bases not matched to a gene. This CDR3 has 16 residues. Germline V CDR1 and CDR2: SGHTS, YDEGEE. Here the CDR3 reads CASSPWLAGGTETQYF. DNA of the CDR3: TGTGCCAGCAGCCCGTGGCTAGCGGGAGGGACAGAGACCCAGTACTTC. The whole variable domain, remainder taken from reference TRBV5-8 and TRBJ2-5, is EAGVTQSPTHLIKTRGQQATLRCSPISGHTSVYWYQQALGLGLQFLLWYDEGEERNRGNFPPRFSGRQFPNYSSELNVNALELEDSALYLCASSPWLAGGTETQYFGPGTRLLVL.

The chain combines TRBV5-1 with TRBJ2-1, with TRBD2 matching over 15 bases. This CDR3 region has 15 residues. Germline values: CDR1 SGHRS, CDR2 YFSETQ. Trimming at V came to 4 bases and at J to 15 bases, leaving 11 bases not matched to a gene. The CDR3 here is CASSPRTSGGAGMFF. The CDR3 DNA sequence: TGCGCCAGCAGCCCCCGGACTAGCGGGGGGGCCGGTATGTTCTTC. Complete variable domain (other parts from reference TRBV5-1 and TRBJ2-1): KAGVTQTPRYLIKTRGQQVTLSCSPISGHRSVSWYQQTPGQGLQFLFEYFSETQRNKGNFPGRFSGRQFSNSRSEMNVSTLELGDSALYLCASSPRTSGGAGMFFGPGTRLTVL.

J is TRBJ1-2 and V is TRBV7-8, with TRBD1 identical over 8 bases. Germline CDR1 SGHVS, CDR2 FQNEAQ. The CDR3 covers 13 residues. Trimming at V came to 5 bases and at J to 4 bases, leaving 3 bases not matched to a gene. The CDR3 sequence: CASSNRGSYGYTF. For the CDR3, the DNA is TGTGCCAGCAGCAACAGGGGGTCCTATGGCTACACCTTC.

V usage is TRBV12-5 and J usage is TRBJ1-4; 10 bases map to TRBD1. J lost 5 bases, V lost 6 bases, and 3 bases had no gene match. The CDR3 length is 14 residues. Per germline, CDR1 LGHNT and CDR2 FRNRAP. In DNA form, the CDR3 reads TGTGCTAGTGGCCAGGACAGGGGGAATGAAAAACTGTTTTTT. It codes for CASGQDRGNEKLFF. The complete variable domain, with remaining parts taken from reference TRBV12-5 and TRBJ1-4, reads DARVTQTPRHKVTEMGQEVTMRCQPILGHNTVFWYRQTMMQGLELLAYFRNRAPLDDSGMPKDRFSAEMPDATLATLKIQPSEPRDSAVYFCASGQDRGNEKLFFGSGTQLSVL.

The chain combines TRBV5-5 with TRBJ2-7, with TRBD1 as a possible D gene (6 bases). Germline CDR1 SGHKS, CDR2 YYEKEE (reference sequence). The CDR3 has 13 residues. Trimming stripped 6 bases from V and 2 bases from J, with 12 bases between. The chain's CDR3 is CASTLTGAYEQYF. The CDR3 DNA reads TGTGCCAGCACCCTGACAGGAGCCTACGAGCAGTACTTC.

The chain's CDR3 is CASSLGTGGADTQYF. CDR3 DNA: TGCGCCAGCAGCTTGGGGACAGGGGGAGCAGATACGCAGTATTTT. This sequence joins TRBV5-1 and TRBJ2-3; 10 nucleotides line up with TRBD1. There are 15 residues in the CDR3. V shed 0 bases, J shed 4 bases, and the junction held 2 bases outside the gene matches. CDR1 is SGHRS, CDR2 YFSETQ, per germline.